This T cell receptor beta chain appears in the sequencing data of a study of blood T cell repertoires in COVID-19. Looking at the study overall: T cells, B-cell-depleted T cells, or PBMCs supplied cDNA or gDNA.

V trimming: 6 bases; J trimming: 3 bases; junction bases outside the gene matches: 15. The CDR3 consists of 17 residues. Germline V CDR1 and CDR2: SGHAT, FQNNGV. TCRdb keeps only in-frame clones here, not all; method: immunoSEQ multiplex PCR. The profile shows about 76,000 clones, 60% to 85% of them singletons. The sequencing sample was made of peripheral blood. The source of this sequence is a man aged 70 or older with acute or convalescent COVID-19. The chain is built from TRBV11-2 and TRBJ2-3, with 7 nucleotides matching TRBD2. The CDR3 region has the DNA TGTGCCAGCAGAATAGAGGCCCGGGGAGGGGCTACAGATACGCAGTATTTT. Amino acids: CASRIEARGGATDTQYF.